Listed below are T cell receptor beta chains from one sample, sequenced in a study of cytomegalovirus exposure and HLA in healthy donors. Method: immunoSEQ multiplex PCR; TCRdb's copy keeps in-frame clones and lacks some. The table has some 150,000 clones, around 70% seen once. Specimen: PBMCs. The receptor source for this set is a woman aged 30 to 39 in good health and CMV-seronegative. CDR3s leave out the opening cysteine and the closing phenylalanine or tryptophan. Clone size is given for some rows only: seen once, a few or many times, or a class if the clone is expanded.

TRBJ1-5	12	-	TRBV6-6	ASTRLGGAKPQH
TRBJ2-1	10	-	TRBV2	ASSVQGNEQF
TRBJ2-3	16	-	TRBV4-2	ASSQGGGGRSSTDTQY
TRBJ1-4	14	-	TRBV7-9	SSSPRVGGSREKLF
TRBJ2-1	13	few	TRBV11-2	ASRPSGGAGNEQF
TRBJ2-2	12	-	TRBV29-1	SVGDRADTGELF
TRBJ1-2	12	-	TRBV28	ASSFGTGLVGYT
TRBJ2-7	13	-	TRBV5-1	ASSRLGGGAYEQY
TRBJ2-1	12	-	TRBV6-1	ASTLKTSYNEQF
TRBJ2-1	14	once	TRBV7-3	ASSLGGSPSYNEQF
TRBJ2-3	13	-	TRBV6-4	ASSDGTSSTDTQY
TRBJ1-2	10	-	TRBV7-9	SSTGQGDGYT
TRBJ2-3	13	-	TRBV29-1	SVVPGGRDTDTQY
TRBJ2-3	13	-	TRBV7-3	ASSLDYASTDTQY
TRBJ1-2	13	-	TRBV30	AWSPISGELIGYT
TRBJ1-4	11	few	TRBV10-1	ASSESRAEKLF
TRBJ1-5	11	-	TRBV30	AWARDTNQPQH
TRBJ2-3	13	-	TRBV7-8	ASSLAWRAEDTQY
TRBJ2-5	12	once	TRBV7-6	ASSFDRGQETQY
TRBJ2-3	12	-	TRBV30	AWNLRGGLDTQY
TRBJ1-2	14	-	TRBV19	ASSPNWDREAYGYT
TRBJ1-3	16	-	TRBV28	ASSVLGQGESSGNTIY
TRBJ2-5	11	-	TRBV7-3	ASSTGQQETQY
TRBJ1-5	10	-	TRBV6-1	ASRGVTQPQH
TRBJ2-2	16	-	TRBV7-6	ASSSLRFREYRTGELF
TRBJ2-7	13	few	TRBV11-3	ASSLEQGDLDEQY
TRBJ1-2	12	-	TRBV5-1	ASRTQGAAQGYT
TRBJ1-2	14	-	TRBV27	ASSYQPTGAVYGYT
TRBJ1-3	13	-	TRBV10-2	ASRPADSSGNTIY
TRBJ1-1	12	-	TRBV30	AWATGALSTEAF
TRBJ2-1	16	-	TRBV7-3	ASSYRMGTSGDDNEQF
TRBJ2-2	11	-	TRBV5-1	ASSSQGSGELF